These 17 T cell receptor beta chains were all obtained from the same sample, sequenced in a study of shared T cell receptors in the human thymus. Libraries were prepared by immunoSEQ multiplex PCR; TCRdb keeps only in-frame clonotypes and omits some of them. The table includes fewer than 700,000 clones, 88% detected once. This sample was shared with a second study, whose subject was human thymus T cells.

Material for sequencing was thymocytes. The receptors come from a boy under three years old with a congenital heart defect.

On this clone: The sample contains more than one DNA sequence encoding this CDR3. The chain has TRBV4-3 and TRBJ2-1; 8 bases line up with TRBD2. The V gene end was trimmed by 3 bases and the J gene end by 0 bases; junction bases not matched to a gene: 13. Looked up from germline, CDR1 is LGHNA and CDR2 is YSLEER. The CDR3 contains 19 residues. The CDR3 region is CASSQPPLLAAASYNEQFF. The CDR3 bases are TGCGCCAGCAGCCAGCCTCCCCTACTAGCGGCAGCCTCCTACAATGAGCAGTTCTTC.

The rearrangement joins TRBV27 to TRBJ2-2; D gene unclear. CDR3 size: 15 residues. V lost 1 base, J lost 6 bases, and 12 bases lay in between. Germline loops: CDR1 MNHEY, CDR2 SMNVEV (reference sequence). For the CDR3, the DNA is TGTGCCAGCAGTTTATGCGGTTATGGTCCCGGGGAGCTGTTTTTT. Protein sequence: CASSLCGYGPGELFF.

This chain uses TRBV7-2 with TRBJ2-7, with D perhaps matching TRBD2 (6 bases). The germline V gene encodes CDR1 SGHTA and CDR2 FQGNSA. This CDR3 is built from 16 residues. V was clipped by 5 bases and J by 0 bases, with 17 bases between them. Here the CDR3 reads CASSQRGVADSYEQYF. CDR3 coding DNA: TGTGCCAGCAGCCAGCGCGGGGTAGCGGACTCCTACGAGCAGTACTTC.

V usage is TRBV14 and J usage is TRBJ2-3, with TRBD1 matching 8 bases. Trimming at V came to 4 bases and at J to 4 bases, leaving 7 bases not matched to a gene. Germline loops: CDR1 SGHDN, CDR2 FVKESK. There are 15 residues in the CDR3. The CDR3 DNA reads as TGTGCCAGCAGCCCCCACGGACAGGGTTCAGATACGCAGTATTTT. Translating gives CASSPHGQGSDTQYF.

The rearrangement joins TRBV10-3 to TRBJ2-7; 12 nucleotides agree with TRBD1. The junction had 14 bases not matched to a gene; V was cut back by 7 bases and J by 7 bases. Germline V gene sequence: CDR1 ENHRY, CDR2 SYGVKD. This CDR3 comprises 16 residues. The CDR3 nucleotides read TGTGCCATCAATCTTGAACCGGGACAGGGGGCGGATGAGCAGTACTTC. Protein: CAINLEPGQGADEQYF.

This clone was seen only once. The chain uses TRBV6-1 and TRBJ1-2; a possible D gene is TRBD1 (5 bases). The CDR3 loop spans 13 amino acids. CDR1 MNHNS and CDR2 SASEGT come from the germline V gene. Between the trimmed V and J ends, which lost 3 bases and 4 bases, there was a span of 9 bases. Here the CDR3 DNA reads TGTGCCAGCAGTGATGGGGGGGTCTATGGCTACACCTTC. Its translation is CASSDGGVYGYTF.

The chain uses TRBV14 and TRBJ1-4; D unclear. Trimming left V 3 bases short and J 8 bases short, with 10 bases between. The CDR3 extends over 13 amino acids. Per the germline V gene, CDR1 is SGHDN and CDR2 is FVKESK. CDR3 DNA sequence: TGTGCCAGCAGCCACCGTCAGAAAGAAAAACTGTTTTTT. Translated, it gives CASSHRQKEKLFF.

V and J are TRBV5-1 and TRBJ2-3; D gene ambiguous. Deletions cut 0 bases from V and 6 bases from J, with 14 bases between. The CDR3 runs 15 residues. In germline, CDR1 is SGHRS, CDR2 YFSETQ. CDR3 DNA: TGCGCCAGCAGCTTGGCCGTGAACCCGGTGGATACGCAGTATTTT. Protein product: CASSLAVNPVDTQYF.

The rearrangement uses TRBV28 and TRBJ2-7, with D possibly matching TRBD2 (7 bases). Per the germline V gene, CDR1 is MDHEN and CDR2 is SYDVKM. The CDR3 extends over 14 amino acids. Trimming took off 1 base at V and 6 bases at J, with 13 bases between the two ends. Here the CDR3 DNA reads TGTGCCAGCAGTTTATTGGGGGGGCCCCGCGAGCAGTACTTC. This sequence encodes CASSLLGGPREQYF.

The CDR3 nucleotides read TGCGCCAGCAGCCCGAGGGGGCGAAGGACTAGCGGGATGAAAGAGACCCAGTACTTC. Translated, it gives CASSPRGRRTSGMKETQYF. The V gene is TRBV4-1, the J gene TRBJ2-5; 12 positions agree with TRBD2. The CDR3 is 19 amino acids. J was trimmed by 3 bases and V by 4 bases; bases with no gene match: 15. Germline V gene lookup returns CDR1 MGHRA and CDR2 YSYEKL.

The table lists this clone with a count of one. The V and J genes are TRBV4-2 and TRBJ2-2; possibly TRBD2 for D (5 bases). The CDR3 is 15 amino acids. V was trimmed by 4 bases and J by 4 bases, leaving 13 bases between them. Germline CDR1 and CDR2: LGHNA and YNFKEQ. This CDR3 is CASSPPLATTGELFF. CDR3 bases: TGTGCCAGCAGCCCCCCCCTAGCTACCACCGGGGAGCTGTTTTTT.

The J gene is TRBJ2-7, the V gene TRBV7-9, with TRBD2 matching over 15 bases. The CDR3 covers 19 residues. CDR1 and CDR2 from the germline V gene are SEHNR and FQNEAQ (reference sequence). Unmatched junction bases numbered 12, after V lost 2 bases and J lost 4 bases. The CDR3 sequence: CASSLSGPAGTSGRYEQYF. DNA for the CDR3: TGTGCCAGCAGCTTATCTGGGCCAGCTGGGACTAGCGGGAGGTACGAGCAGTACTTC.

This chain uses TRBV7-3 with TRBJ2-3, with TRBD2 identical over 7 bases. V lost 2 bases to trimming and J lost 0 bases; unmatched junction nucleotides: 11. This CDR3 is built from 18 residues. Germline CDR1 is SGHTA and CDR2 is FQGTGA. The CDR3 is CASSLGGRNSGSTDTQYF. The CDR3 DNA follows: TGTGCCAGCAGCTTAGGGGGTCGAAATAGCGGGAGCACAGATACGCAGTATTTT.

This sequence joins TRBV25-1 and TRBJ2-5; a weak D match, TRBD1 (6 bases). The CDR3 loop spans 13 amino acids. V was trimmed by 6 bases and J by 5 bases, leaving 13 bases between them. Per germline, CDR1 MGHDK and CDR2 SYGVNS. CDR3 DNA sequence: TGTGCCAGCAGAGGGGGTAGGGTTGAGACCCAGTACTTC. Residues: CASRGGRVETQYF.

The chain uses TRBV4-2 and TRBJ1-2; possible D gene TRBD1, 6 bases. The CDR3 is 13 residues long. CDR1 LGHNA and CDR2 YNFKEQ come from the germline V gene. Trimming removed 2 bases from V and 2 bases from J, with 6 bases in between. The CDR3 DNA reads TGTGCCAGCAGCCAAACAGGGAACTATGGCTACACCTTC. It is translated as CASSQTGNYGYTF.

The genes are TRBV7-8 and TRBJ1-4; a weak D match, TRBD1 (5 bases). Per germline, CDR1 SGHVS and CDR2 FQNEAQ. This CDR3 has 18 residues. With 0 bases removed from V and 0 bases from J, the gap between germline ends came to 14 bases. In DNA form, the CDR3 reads TGTGCCAGCAGCTTAGCTCAGACCGACAGTTCAACTAATGAAAAACTGTTTTTT. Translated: CASSLAQTDSSTNEKLFF.

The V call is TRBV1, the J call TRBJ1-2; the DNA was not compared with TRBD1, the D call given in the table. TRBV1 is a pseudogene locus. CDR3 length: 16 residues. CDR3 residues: CTSSQDRAGTNYGYTF. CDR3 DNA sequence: TGCACCAGCAGCCAAGATCGGGCAGGGACTAACTATGGCTACACCTTC.